The 31 T cell receptor beta chains in this list originate from one sample, sequenced in a study of T-cell memory formation after mild COVID-19. TCRdb ran MiXCR on the 5' RACE reads and lists one entry per CDR3 protein. The sample has some 440,000 distinct CDR3 sequences, 25% seen once. Sequencing was carried out using PBMCs or a T cell subset sorted from them (not recorded which). The receptors derive from an adult woman who had mild COVID-19 (a few samples of this study predate the infection). Cell type and time point are not known.

The chain employs TRBV5-1 and TRBJ2-1; 8 bases map to TRBD2. CDR1 is SGHRS, CDR2 YFSETQ, per germline. The CDR3 extends over 14 amino acids. Unmatched junction bases numbered 2, after V lost 1 base and J lost 5 bases. CDR3 sequence reads: CASSLSGSDNEQFF. In nucleotides, the CDR3 is TGCGCCAGCAGCTTGAGCGGGAGTGACAATGAGCAGTTCTTC.

This sequence joins TRBV29-1 and TRBJ1-2; D gene uncertain. Germline lookup yields CDR1 SQVTM and CDR2 ANQGSEA. The CDR3 has 11 residues. Trimming removed 5 bases from V and 4 bases from J, with 8 bases in between. The CDR3 DNA follows: TGCAGCGTTCCAATGAGCTATGGCTACACCTTC. It encodes CSVPMSYGYTF.

The V call is TRBV4-1, the J call TRBJ2-1; 7 bases match TRBD1. Germline CDR1 reads MGHRA; CDR2 reads YSYEKL. The CDR3 has 13 residues. Trimming took 0 bases from V and 9 from J; bases not matched to a gene: 2. CDR3 region: CASSQEQGFEQFF. The CDR3, as DNA: TGCGCCAGCAGCCAAGAACAGGGGTTTGAGCAGTTCTTC.

This clonotype was observed a few times. The chain couples TRBV12-3 or TRBV12-4 to TRBJ2-3; no firm D call. The V and J ends lost 2 bases and 2 bases respectively, with 8 bases between them. The CDR3 loop spans 14 amino acids. CDR3 region: CASSLSPTTDTQYF. CDR3 sequence (DNA): TGTGCCAGCAGTTTATCACCAACCACAGATACGCAGTATTTT.

This chain connects TRBV6-2 or TRBV6-3 to TRBJ2-1; no definite D call. Germline V gene data show CDR1 as MNHEY and CDR2 as SVGEGT. The germline V and J ends were trimmed by 2 bases and 12 bases, with 14 bases remaining between them. The CDR3 length is 13 residues. CDR3 sequence reads: CASSYALVLRQFF. CDR3 in DNA: TGTGCCAGCAGTTACGCCCTGGTGCTTCGGCAGTTCTTC.

V gene TRBV5-1 combines with J gene TRBJ2-4; D not certain. Deletions cut 4 bases from V and 8 bases from J, with 16 bases between. The length of the CDR3 is 14 residues. CDR1 is SGHRS and CDR2 is YFSETQ in the germline V gene. CDR3 loop: CASSPGEYEDIQYF. As DNA, the CDR3 is TGCGCCAGCAGCCCCGGCGAGTACGAGGACATTCAGTACTTC.

This clonotype showed up just a few times. The rearrangement uses TRBV14 and TRBJ2-5; 12 bases line up with TRBD2. Germline CDR1 SGHDN, CDR2 FVKESK. With 3 bases clipped from V and 1 base from J, the junction kept 3 bases outside the gene matches. The CDR3 runs to 16 residues. The CDR3 protein is CASSQRLAGAQETQYF. CDR3 bases: TGTGCCAGCAGCCAGCGACTAGCGGGGGCCCAAGAGACCCAGTACTTC.

As for this clonotype: The DNA is left out, because the CDR3 cannot be placed on it with certainty; the CDR3 is given as TCRdb lists it. The V gene is TRBV21-1, the J gene TRBJ2-1; TRBD1 was called by the table and not checked on the DNA. TRBV21-1 is annotated as a pseudogene. The CDR3 is 19 residues long, ends included. This chain's CDR3 is CASSKLRTFGGGTYNEQFF.

This clonotype was counted a few times. The rearrangement joins TRBV7-2 to TRBJ2-2, with D uncertain. The CDR3 length is 17 residues. The V end was cut by 3 bases, the J end by 3 bases, with 17 bases between. From germline, CDR1 is SGHTA and CDR2 FQGNSA. DNA of the CDR3: TGTGCCAGCAGCTTCCAATCGTGGGGTGTCGACACCGGGGAGCTGTTTTTT. It specifies CASSFQSWGVDTGELFF.

This clonotype was counted between two and nine times. The chain joins TRBV30 to TRBJ2-5; D unresolved. Trimming took 0 bases from V and 7 from J, leaving 15 bases between them. CDR1 and CDR2 from the germline V gene are GTSNPN and SVGIG (reference sequence). This CDR3 is built from 14 residues. CDR3 DNA: TGTGCCTGGAGTGTTGAGAGCATCCGCGGGACCCAGTACTTC. It encodes CAWSVESIRGTQYF.

This rearrangement joins TRBV7-3 to TRBJ1-1; no clear D gene. Trimming cost V 4 bases and J 5 bases, with 11 bases left between them. Germline V lookup: CDR1 SGHTA, CDR2 FQGTGA. This CDR3 contains 13 residues. The chain's CDR3 is CASSSAPGTEAFF. CDR3 DNA sequence: TGTGCCAGCAGCTCAGCCCCGGGAACTGAAGCTTTCTTT. Together with reference TRBV7-3 and TRBJ1-1, the CDR3 gives the full variable domain: GAGVSQTPSNKVTEKGKYVELRCDPISGHTALYWYRQSLGQGPEFLIYFQGTGAADDSGLPNDRFFAVRPEGSVSTLKIQRTERGDSAVYLCASSSAPGTEAFFGQGTRLTVV.

V and J are TRBV5-1 and TRBJ1-1; D ambiguous. Trimming left V 1 base short and J 8 bases short, with 18 bases between. This CDR3 comprises 15 residues. CDR1 and CDR2 (germline): SGHRS, YFSETQ. The CDR3 coding sequence is TGCGCCAGCAGCTTGACATCAGGACTTGAAATCGAAGCTTTCTTT. Translated, it gives CASSLTSGLEIEAFF.

This clonotype came up a few times. The gene calls are TRBV20-1 and TRBJ1-5, with D uncertain. Between the trimmed V and J ends, which lost 5 bases and 2 bases, there was a span of 7 bases. The CDR3 has 12 residues. Germline CDR1 reads DFQATT; CDR2 reads SNEGSKA (reference sequence). The CDR3 sequence is CSAAGGNQPQHF. CDR3 bases: TGCAGTGCTGCAGGAGGCAATCAGCCCCAGCATTTT.

This chain links TRBV19 with TRBJ1-1; 8 bases fit TRBD1. V was pared by 4 bases and J by 9 bases, with 4 bases of the junction left unmatched. The germline V gene encodes CDR1 LNHDA and CDR2 SQIVND (reference sequence). This CDR3 spans 12 amino acids. The CDR3 DNA is TGTGCCAGTAGTAACACAGGGGGAAAAGCTTTCTTT. It translates to CASSNTGGKAFF.

This clonotype was observed a handful of times. The CDR3 coding sequence is TGCAGTGCTATCCGGGACAGCAATTCACCCCTCCACTTT. This sequence encodes CSAIRDSNSPLHF. The chain carries TRBV20-1 and TRBJ1-6, with 7 bases fitting TRBD1. This CDR3 region has 13 residues. In germline, CDR1 is DFQATT, CDR2 SNEGSKA (reference sequence). After removal of 4 bases from V and 7 bases from J, the junction contained 4 bases not matched to a gene.

This clonotype was observed a few times. This chain connects TRBV10-3 to TRBJ2-1; possible D gene TRBD2, 6 bases. The CDR3 consists of 17 residues. Germline V gene data show CDR1 as ENHRY and CDR2 as SYGVKD. V was pared by 2 bases and J by 0 bases, with 14 bases between. In DNA form, the CDR3 reads TGTGCCATCAGTGAGGAGAATAGCGGAAGCTCCTACAATGAGCAGTTCTTC. This gives the protein CAISEENSGSSYNEQFF.

At least ten counts were recorded for this clonotype. V gene TRBV12-3 or TRBV12-4 combines with J gene TRBJ2-1, with TRBD1 identical over 7 bases. The trim removed 6 bases at V and 0 bases at J, leaving 8 bases unmatched. CDR3 length: 16 residues. This CDR3 reads CASRIQGSYSYNEQFF. CDR3 bases: TGTGCCAGCAGGATACAGGGGTCTTACTCCTACAATGAGCAGTTCTTC.

The rearrangement links TRBV4-2 to TRBJ2-6; TRBD2 matches 8 bases. The germline CDR1 and CDR2 sequences are LGHNA and YNFKEQ. CDR3 length: 17 residues. The junction had 5 bases not matched to a gene; V was cut back by 4 bases and J by 0 bases. CDR3 residues: CASSRSGTSSGANVLTF. The CDR3 bases are TGTGCCAGCAGCCGGTCCGGGACTAGCTCTGGGGCCAACGTCCTGACTTTC.

This clonotype was seen ten or more times. The chain uses TRBV7-3 and TRBJ2-1, with 9 bases that match TRBD2. Germline V gives CDR1 SGHTA, CDR2 FQGTGA. The CDR3 loop spans 14 amino acids. V was clipped by 5 bases and J by 6 bases; unmatched bases: 5. CDR3 sequence: CASSLAGGINEQFF. For the CDR3, the DNA is TGTGCCAGCAGCCTTGCGGGGGGGATCAATGAGCAGTTCTTC.

The V call is TRBV5-1, the J call TRBJ2-1; D is ambiguous. In germline, CDR1 is SGHRS, CDR2 YFSETQ. The CDR3 covers 14 residues. The V gene lost 2 bases and the J gene lost 6 bases, with 12 bases spanning the gap. CDR3 in amino acids: CASSFRPPGNEQFF. The CDR3 DNA reads TGCGCCAGCAGCTTTCGCCCTCCGGGCAATGAGCAGTTCTTC.

This clonotype was detected many times. The chain joins TRBV5-1 to TRBJ1-5; possible D gene TRBD1, 6 bases. V was clipped by 4 bases and J by 0 bases, with 11 bases between them. The V gene's germline CDR1 is SGHRS and CDR2 YFSETQ. This CDR3 has 15 amino acids. As DNA, the CDR3 is TGCGCCAGCAGCCCCATGGGACATAGCAATCAGCCCCAGCATTTT. Translated: CASSPMGHSNQPQHF. Variable domain in full (rest from reference TRBV5-1 and TRBJ1-5): KAGVTQTPRYLIKTRGQQVTLSCSPISGHRSVSWYQQTPGQGLQFLFEYFSETQRNKGNFPGRFSGRQFSNSRSEMNVSTLELGDSALYLCASSPMGHSNQPQHFGDGTRLSIL.

J is TRBJ1-1 and V is TRBV7-9; D gene ambiguous. The V gene lost 3 bases and the J gene lost 4 bases, with 15 bases spanning the gap. CDR3 length: 15 amino acids. Germline loops: CDR1 SEHNR, CDR2 FQNEAQ (reference sequence). The CDR3 sequence is CASSFLGAMGTEAFF. As DNA, the CDR3 is TGTGCCAGCAGCTTTTTAGGAGCGATGGGCACTGAAGCTTTCTTT.

In its sample, this clonotype was seen a few times. The chain combines TRBV12-3 or TRBV12-4 with TRBJ2-5; 9 positions agree with TRBD1. Trimming cost V 4 bases and J 3 bases; bases outside gene matches: 6. The CDR3 loop spans 15 amino acids. The chain's CDR3 is CASSSSGTGKETQYF. For the CDR3, the DNA is TGTGCCAGCAGTTCTTCTGGGACAGGGAAAGAGACCCAGTACTTC.

In its sample, this clonotype was seen a few times. Here the CDR3 DNA reads TGTGCCAGCAGCCACGAGGATACGCAGTATTTT. This encodes CASSHEDTQYF. V and J are TRBV9 and TRBJ2-3; D unresolved. Trimming shortened V by 4 bases and J by 6 bases, and 6 bases separated the two germline ends. CDR3 length: 11 residues. CDR1 SGDLS and CDR2 YYNGEE come from the germline V gene. The variable domain in full, with the rest retrieved from reference TRBV9 and TRBJ2-3, is DSGVTQTPKHLITATGQRVTLRCSPRSGDLSVYWYQQSLDQGLQFLIQYYNGEERAKGNILERFSAQQFPDLHSELNLSSLELGDSALYFCASSHEDTQYFGPGTRLTVL.

The rearrangement joins TRBV6-6 to TRBJ1-1, with D possibly matching TRBD1 (5 bases). The CDR3 extends over 13 amino acids. The germline V gene encodes CDR1 MNHNY and CDR2 SVGAGI (reference sequence). V lost 8 bases and J 1 base, leaving 11 bases between the germline ends. As DNA, the CDR3 is TGTGCCAGCCGACGGGGCTCGAACACTGAAGCTTTCTTT. It encodes CASRRGSNTEAFF.

The chain combines TRBV7-6 with TRBJ2-3, with TRBD1 matching over 8 bases. V dropped 6 bases and J dropped 1; count of bases not matched to a gene: 3. CDR3 length equals 14 residues. CDR1 SGHVS and CDR2 FNYEAQ come from the germline V gene. The DNA for the CDR3 is TGTGCCAGCAGACCGGACAGGGGCACAGATACGCAGTATTTT. It specifies CASRPDRGTDTQYF.

This clonotype was picked up a small number of times. The rearrangement uses TRBV11-2 and TRBJ1-2; 9 positions match TRBD1. This CDR3 contains 16 residues. V was pared by 6 bases and J by 4 bases, with 12 bases of the junction left unmatched. Looked up from germline, CDR1 is SGHAT and CDR2 is FQNNGV. The CDR3 coding sequence is TGTGCCAGCAGATCTTACAGGGGGCAGATTGTCTATGGCTACACCTTC. This encodes CASRSYRGQIVYGYTF.

The gene calls are TRBV5-1 and TRBJ2-7; D unresolved. This CDR3 has 14 amino acids. Trimming left V 3 bases short and J 0 bases short, with 10 bases between. CDR1 is SGHRS and CDR2 is YFSETQ in the germline V gene. The CDR3 region is CASSWKGSSYEQYF. Written as DNA, the CDR3 is TGCGCCAGCAGCTGGAAAGGAAGCTCCTACGAGCAGTACTTC. The full variable domain, its missing parts supplied by reference TRBV5-1 and TRBJ2-7, is KAGVTQTPRYLIKTRGQQVTLSCSPISGHRSVSWYQQTPGQGLQFLFEYFSETQRNKGNFPGRFSGRQFSNSRSEMNVSTLELGDSALYLCASSWKGSSYEQYFGPGTRLTVT.

The chain links TRBV9 to TRBJ1-4; D possibly corresponds to TRBD1 (5 bases). This CDR3 has 14 residues. Per the germline V gene, CDR1 is SGDLS and CDR2 is YYNGEE. V was shortened by 0 bases and J by 8 bases, with 11 bases between the two germline ends. CDR3 DNA: TGTGCCAGCAGCGTAGGTCCAGGGTTGGAAAAACTGTTTTTT. This gives the protein CASSVGPGLEKLFF.

The V call is TRBV12-3 or TRBV12-4, the J call TRBJ2-1; 8 bases line up with TRBD2. The CDR3 spans 16 residues. Trimming removed 4 bases from V and 0 bases from J; junction bases left unmatched: 5. The CDR3 region has the DNA TGTGCCAGCAGTTGGGTAGCGGGGAGCTCCTACAATGAGCAGTTCTTC. Amino acid sequence: CASSWVAGSSYNEQFF.

The chain has TRBV7-8 and TRBJ1-5; D gene uncertain. The CDR3 runs to 15 residues. Germline CDR1 is SGHVS and CDR2 is FQNEAQ. V was trimmed by 0 bases and J by 4 bases, leaving 10 bases between them. Here the CDR3 DNA reads TGTGCCAGCAGCTTAGCCAGTACGCAGAATCAGCCCCAGCATTTT. Its translation is CASSLASTQNQPQHF.